These 29 T cell receptor beta chains share one sample of origin, sequenced in a study of T cell changes during pregnancy in multiple sclerosis. Here immunoSEQ multiplex PCR was the method, and the copy in TCRdb shows in-frame clones only, minus some. The profile covers tens of thousands of clones, with under 95% appearing a single time and under 0.6% taken by the ten largest. The material sequenced was CD4+ T cells from peripheral blood mononuclear cells, taken in the second trimester of pregnancy. The receptors derive from a female donor with multiple sclerosis, enrolled in a pregnancy study.

The J gene is TRBJ1-3, the V gene TRBV19; 7 nucleotides agree with TRBD1. Germline V gene sequence: CDR1 LNHDA, CDR2 SQIVND (reference sequence). V lost 4 bases and J lost 2; bases outside the gene matches: 5. CDR3 length: 15 residues. The CDR3 reads CASSTTGATGNTIYF. The CDR3 region has the DNA TGTGCCAGTAGTACCACAGGGGCAACTGGAAACACCATATATTTT. The variable domain in full, with the rest retrieved from reference TRBV19 and TRBJ1-3, is DGGITQSPKYLFRKEGQNVTLSCEQNLNHDAMYWYRQDPGQGLRLIYYSQIVNDFQKGDIAEGYSVSREKKESFPLTVTSAQKNPTAFYLCASSTTGATGNTIYFGEGSWLTVV.

The chain joins TRBV30 to TRBJ2-7; the D gene is possibly TRBD1 (5 bases). V was trimmed by 0 bases and J by 1 base, leaving 13 bases between them. Germline V lookup: CDR1 GTSNPN, CDR2 SVGIG (reference sequence). This CDR3 spans 15 amino acids. In nucleotides, the CDR3 is TGTGCCTGGAGTGTACCAAGGGGCCTATCCTACGAGCAGTACTTC. Translation: CAWSVPRGLSYEQYF.

The table lists this clone with a count of one. The V call is TRBV9, the J call TRBJ2-3, with D unclear. This CDR3 region has 12 residues. Trimming stripped 0 bases from V and 5 bases from J, with 4 bases between. Germline CDR1 reads SGDLS; CDR2 reads YYNGEE. CDR3 amino acids: CASSVVQDTQYF. As DNA, the CDR3 is TGTGCCAGCAGCGTAGTACAAGATACGCAGTATTTT.

This chain joins TRBV13 and TRBJ1-2, with D unresolved. The V end lost 8 bases, the J end lost 2 bases, and 21 bases lay between the germline ends. This CDR3 comprises 16 residues. Germline values: CDR1 PRHDT, CDR2 FYEKMQ (reference sequence). Here the CDR3 reads CASGSFDRTANYGYTF. The CDR3 DNA reads as TGTGCCAGCGGCTCATTTGACCGGACTGCGAACTATGGCTACACCTTC.

The chain joins TRBV5-8 to TRBJ2-6, with D hard to call. Deletions cut 1 base from V and 0 bases from J, with 11 bases between. From germline, CDR1 is SGHTS and CDR2 YDEGEE. This CDR3 spans 17 amino acids. Here the CDR3 DNA reads TGTGCCAGCAGCTTGCGGAGTTTATCCTCTGGGGCCAACGTCCTGACTTTC. It codes for CASSLRSLSSGANVLTF.

The chain combines TRBV5-4 with TRBJ1-6; D gene ambiguous. This CDR3 comprises 12 residues. V lost 7 bases, J lost 7 bases, and 9 bases lay in between. Germline CDR1 reads SGHNT; CDR2 reads YYREEE (reference sequence). Here the CDR3 DNA reads TGTGCCAGCGCTGACTGGAATTCACCCCTCCACTTT. Translating it yields CASADWNSPLHF. The whole variable domain, filled in from reference TRBV5-4 and TRBJ1-6, reads ETGVTQSPTHLIKTRGQQVTLRCSSQSGHNTVSWYQQALGQGPQFIFQYYREEENGRGNFPPRFSGLQFPNYSSELNVNALELDDSALYLCASADWNSPLHFGNGTRLTVT.

The rearrangement joins TRBV6-1 to TRBJ2-7; 7 nucleotides align to TRBD1. Germline V lookup: CDR1 MNHNS, CDR2 SASEGT. The CDR3 runs 12 residues. Trimming cost V 8 bases and J 2 bases; bases outside gene matches: 3. This chain's CDR3 is CASRDRTYEQYF. The CDR3 DNA reads as TGTGCCAGCCGGGACAGAACCTACGAGCAGTACTTC.

The chain uses TRBV9 and TRBJ2-1; the D is unclear. CDR3 length equals 14 residues. Looked up from germline, CDR1 is SGDLS and CDR2 is YYNGEE. V dropped 0 bases and J dropped 5 bases, with 9 bases sitting between them. The DNA for the CDR3 is TGTGCCAGCAGCGTAGAAGTTGCGAACAATGAGCAGTTCTTC. This codes for CASSVEVANNEQFF.

This rearrangement joins TRBV7-9 to TRBJ1-2; D is uncertain. Trimming took off 1 base at V and 1 base at J, with 7 bases between the two ends. Per the germline V gene, CDR1 is SEHNR and CDR2 is FQNEAQ (reference sequence). The CDR3 spans 14 residues. In nucleotides, the CDR3 is TGTGCCAGCAGCTTAGAGTCCAGTAACTATGGCTACACCTTC. This codes for CASSLESSNYGYTF.

The rearrangement joins TRBV10-3 to TRBJ1-2; D is ambiguous. V lost 3 bases to trimming and J lost 5 bases, with 7 bases between them. Germline V lookup: CDR1 ENHRY, CDR2 SYGVKD. This CDR3 is built from 12 residues. CDR3 DNA sequence: TGTGCCATCAGTGACCCCAGGTATGGCTACACCTTC. This gives the protein CAISDPRYGYTF.

This CDR3 is CASSLTGVSSPLHF. The CDR3 DNA follows: TGCGCCAGCAGCTTGACCGGGGTTTCTTCACCCCTCCACTTT. The chain has TRBV5-1 and TRBJ1-6, with D uncertain. Germline V lookup: CDR1 SGHRS, CDR2 YFSETQ. The CDR3 has 14 amino acids. Trimming took 1 base from V and 9 from J, leaving 11 bases between them.

This clone was found once. The rearrangement uses TRBV7-9 and TRBJ1-2; 11 nucleotides align to TRBD1. Unmatched junction bases numbered 5, after V lost 4 bases and J lost 7 bases. CDR3 size: 14 residues. Per the germline V gene, CDR1 is SEHNR and CDR2 is FQNEAQ (reference sequence). In nucleotides, the CDR3 is TGTGCCAGCAGCTCCGGGACAGGGGGTCGTGGCTACACCTTC. This encodes CASSSGTGGRGYTF.

This clone came up once. The rearrangement links TRBV5-1 to TRBJ1-2; D not resolved. Germline CDR1 and CDR2: SGHRS and YFSETQ. This CDR3 spans 14 amino acids. V was cut by 1 base and J by 6 bases, with 13 bases left in between. For the CDR3, the DNA is TGCGCCAGCAGCTTGTTCCGGGGTTCGGATGGCTACACCTTC. This encodes CASSLFRGSDGYTF.

This chain joins TRBV7-2 and TRBJ2-4; 9 bases line up with TRBD2. The V gene's germline CDR1 is SGHTA and CDR2 FQGNSA. CDR3 length equals 16 residues. V was pared by 1 base and J by 0 bases, with 1 base of the junction left unmatched. This chain's CDR3 is CASSLETSGAKNIQYF. CDR3 coding DNA: TGTGCCAGCAGCTTAGAGACTAGCGGAGCCAAAAACATTCAGTACTTC.

The CDR3 here is CASSRGRGRPNEKLFF. The DNA of the CDR3 is TGTGCCAGCAGCCGGGGAAGGGGGCGGCCTAATGAAAAACTGTTTTTT. The chain is built from TRBV9 and TRBJ1-4; TRBD1 aligns across 7 bases. With 4 bases clipped from V and 3 bases from J, the junction kept 9 bases outside the gene matches. Germline-derived CDR1 and CDR2 are SGDLS and YYNGEE. The CDR3 spans 16 residues.

A single count supports this clone. This chain joins TRBV30 and TRBJ1-2; 7 positions match TRBD1. V lost 4 bases and J lost 0; bases outside the gene matches: 5. The CDR3 covers 14 residues. In germline, CDR1 is GTSNPN, CDR2 SVGIG (reference sequence). CDR3: CAWNYRGTNYGYTF. The CDR3 nucleotides are TGTGCCTGGAATTACAGGGGTACTAACTATGGCTACACCTTC.

The chain has TRBV4-3 and TRBJ1-1; 7 bases fit TRBD1. CDR1 and CDR2 from the germline V gene are LGHNA and YSLEER. This CDR3 region has 14 residues. The trim removed 4 bases at V and 2 bases at J, leaving 4 bases unmatched. The CDR3 spells CASSPGQTNTEAFF. DNA of the CDR3: TGCGCCAGCAGCCCGGGACAGACAAACACTGAAGCTTTCTTT.

This sequence joins TRBV29-1 and TRBJ2-1, with 10 bases that match TRBD2. CDR1 and CDR2 (germline): SQVTM, ANQGSEA. This CDR3 has 15 residues. With V trimmed by 7 bases and J by 6 bases, 12 bases remained unmatched. This chain's CDR3 is CSAVPLAGEGNEQFF. The CDR3 region has the DNA TGCAGCGCCGTACCTCTAGCGGGAGAGGGCAATGAGCAGTTCTTC.

The chain uses TRBV5-4 and TRBJ1-1; the match to TRBD1 covers 7 bases. Germline CDR1 is SGHNT and CDR2 is YYREEE (reference sequence). Germline trimming cut 0 bases from V and 1 base from J; bases unmatched to any gene: 9. CDR3 size: 17 residues. The CDR3 nucleotides are TGTGCCAGCAGCTTGGTAGTTAGGGGGCTGTCGAACACTGAAGCTTTCTTT. This encodes CASSLVVRGLSNTEAFF. Full variable domain (missing parts from reference TRBV5-4 and TRBJ1-1): ETGVTQSPTHLIKTRGQQVTLRCSSQSGHNTVSWYQQALGQGPQFIFQYYREEENGRGNFPPRFSGLQFPNYSSELNVNALELDDSALYLCASSLVVRGLSNTEAFFGQGTRLTVV.

This chain joins TRBV7-3 and TRBJ2-5; tentative D call: TRBD2 (7 bases). Germline V gene lookup returns CDR1 SGHTA and CDR2 FQGTGA. Trimming removed 1 base from V and 2 bases from J, with 11 bases in between. The CDR3 contains 15 residues. The CDR3 bases are TGTGCCAGCAGCTTAAGGGGGGGGCTACAAGAGACCCAGTACTTC. This translates into CASSLRGGLQETQYF.

The genes are TRBV5-6 and TRBJ1-1; D might be TRBD1 (5 bases). The CDR3 is 12 residues long. Germline CDR1 reads SGHDT; CDR2 reads YYEEEE. Between the trimmed V and J ends, which lost 6 bases and 4 bases, there was a span of 10 bases. The DNA of the CDR3 is TGTGCCAGCAAGAGACAGTTCACTGAAGCTTTCTTT. This sequence encodes CASKRQFTEAFF.

J is TRBJ1-6 and V is TRBV28; D ambiguous. V was shortened by 5 bases and J by 0 bases, with 8 bases between the two germline ends. Germline assignment: CDR1 MDHEN and CDR2 SYDVKM. The CDR3 contains 15 residues. The CDR3 DNA follows: TGTGCCAGCAGTGCTGGGAGCTCCTATAATTCACCCCTCCACTTT. Encoded protein: CASSAGSSYNSPLHF.

The V gene is TRBV7-3, the J gene TRBJ2-7; tentatively, D is TRBD1 (6 bases). The CDR3 runs 14 residues. V lost 2 bases to trimming and J lost 0 bases, with 8 bases between them. CDR1 and CDR2 from the germline V gene are SGHTA and FQGTGA. In nucleotides, the CDR3 is TGTGCCAGCAGCTTACAGGGGACCTCCTACGAGCAGTACTTC. It encodes CASSLQGTSYEQYF.

This chain's CDR3 is CASSPQGRGYTF. As DNA, the CDR3 is TGTGCCAGCAGCCCCCAGGGGCGCGGCTACACCTTC. The chain uses TRBV6-5 and TRBJ1-2, with D tentatively TRBD1 (6 bases). The CDR3 extends over 12 amino acids. V gave up 6 bases and J gave up 8 bases, with 13 bases separating them. Germline V lookup: CDR1 MNHEY, CDR2 SVGAGI.

The gene calls are TRBV6-5 and TRBJ2-7, with 7 bases identical to TRBD2. V gave up 6 bases and J gave up 3 bases; unmatched junction bases: 5. Germline assignment: CDR1 MNHEY and CDR2 SVGAGI. CDR3 length: 13 residues. CDR3 bases: TGTGCCAGCAGGGCTAGCGGATACTACGAGCAGTACTTC. As protein: CASRASGYYEQYF.

This clone appeared once. The CDR3 protein is CASSSISGTGPREQYF. As DNA, the CDR3 is TGTGCCAGCAGTTCGATAAGCGGGACAGGGCCGCGCGAGCAGTACTTC. V and J are TRBV27 and TRBJ2-7, with 9 bases lining up with TRBD1. Germline V lookup: CDR1 MNHEY, CDR2 SMNVEV (reference sequence). Germline trimming cut 4 bases from V and 6 bases from J; bases unmatched to any gene: 13. The CDR3 has 16 residues.

This chain uses TRBV9 with TRBJ2-7, with 7 bases that match TRBD1. The germline gives CDR1 SGDLS, CDR2 YYNGEE. CDR3 length: 14 residues. Unmatched junction bases numbered 4, after V lost 2 bases and J lost 2 bases. The CDR3 protein is CASSVGTDTYEQYF. CDR3 DNA sequence: TGTGCCAGCAGCGTGGGGACAGACACCTACGAGCAGTACTTC. The whole variable domain, remainder taken from reference TRBV9 and TRBJ2-7, is DSGVTQTPKHLITATGQRVTLRCSPRSGDLSVYWYQQSLDQGLQFLIQYYNGEERAKGNILERFSAQQFPDLHSELNLSSLELGDSALYFCASSVGTDTYEQYFGPGTRLTVT.

This CDR3 reads CASRGQVYEQYF. In DNA form, the CDR3 reads TGTGCCAGCAGGGGACAGGTCTACGAGCAGTACTTC. V gene TRBV2 combines with J gene TRBJ2-7, with 8 nucleotides matching TRBD1. The V and J ends lost 6 bases and 3 bases, in that order; junction bases with no gene match: 1. The CDR3 totals 12 residues. Germline CDR1 reads SNHLY; CDR2 reads FYNNEI. Filled out from reference TRBV2 and TRBJ2-7, the complete variable domain reads EPEVTQTPSHQVTQMGQEVILRCVPISNHLYFYWYRQILGQKVEFLVSFYNNEISEKSEIFDDQFSVERPDGSNFTLKIRSTKLEDSAMYFCASRGQVYEQYFGPGTRLTVT.

V gene TRBV6-1 combines with J gene TRBJ1-4; D unclear. The germline V gene has CDR1 MNHNS and CDR2 SASEGT. Trimming shortened V by 6 bases and J by 14 bases, and 13 bases separated the two germline ends. The CDR3 is made up of 11 amino acids. Here the CDR3 DNA reads TGTGCCAGCAGGGCCCGGGATACCCTGTTTTTT. Amino acids: CASRARDTLFF.